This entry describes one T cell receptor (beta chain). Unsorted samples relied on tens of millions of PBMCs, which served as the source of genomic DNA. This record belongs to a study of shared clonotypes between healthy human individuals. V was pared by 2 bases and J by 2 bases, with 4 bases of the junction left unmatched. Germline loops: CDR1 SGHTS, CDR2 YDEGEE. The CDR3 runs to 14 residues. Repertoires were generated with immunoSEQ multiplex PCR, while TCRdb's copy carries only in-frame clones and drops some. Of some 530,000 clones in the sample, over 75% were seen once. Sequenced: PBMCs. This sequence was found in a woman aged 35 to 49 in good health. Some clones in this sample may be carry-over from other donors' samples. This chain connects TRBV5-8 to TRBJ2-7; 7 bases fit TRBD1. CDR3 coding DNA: TGTGCCAGCAGCTTCACAGGGGTCGCCTACGAGCAGTACTTC. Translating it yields CASSFTGVAYEQYF.